This T cell receptor beta chain was sequenced during a study of shared clonotypes between healthy human individuals. Study-wide background: The cohort had a couple of women and a few men, ages 18 to 49. Regarding the study as a whole: Compared with clonotypes that all four donors shared, non-shared clonotypes had lower generation probabilities. Memory subsets generally showed lower estimated richness than naive subsets.

On this clone itself: Its antigen is as yet unknown.

This CDR3 region has 13 residues. Looked up from germline, CDR1 is MNHEY and CDR2 is SMNVEV (reference sequence). With 0 bases clipped from V and 9 bases from J, the junction kept 2 bases outside the gene matches. Under the authors' procedure: In the immunoSEQ data, sequences were junction-only and lacked quality scores, so filtering differed. Assay used: immunoSEQ multiplex PCR; TCRdb lists only in-frame clones, some missing. The DNA gave D and trimming, while V, J and clone size come from that table. The table records about a million clones, roughly 80% of them present only once. This TCR derives from a man between 18 and 29 years old in good health. Sequenced input: memory CD4+ T cells sorted from blood. The subset denotes: CD45RA-negative fraction. The chain is built from TRBV27 and TRBJ2-1, with 7 bases aligning to TRBD1. CDR3 sequence reads: CASSLSQGSEQFF. As DNA, the CDR3 is TGTGCCAGCAGTTTATCACAGGGGAGTGAGCAGTTCTTC.